The entry that follows covers one T cell receptor beta chain sequence. At one boundary the junction diverges from the germline segment, which might be a read error. Blood RNA was derived from unsorted whole blood, and germline DNA was extracted too. This record belongs to a study of tumor-infiltrating lymphocytes in primary liver carcinoma. This CDR3 spans 13 amino acids. A primer in the constant region served to generate TCR beta cDNA from approximately 460 ng of total RNA. The TCR beta library was amplified through three nested multiplex PCR rounds in a modified ARM-PCR procedure. Primers for the first two PCR rounds were TRBV1-TRBV30 forward primers and a C-beta reverse primer (about 9 cycles per round). One entry per CDR3 protein, called by TCRdb with MiXCR from the multiplex PCR reads. The sample shows some 180,000 distinct CDR3 sequences, over 50% of them seen only once.

Sequenced: peripheral blood. The chain is built from TRBV12-3 or TRBV12-4 and TRBJ2-7; D remains ambiguous. This receptor was identified in a man between 40 and 49 years old with primary liver carcinoma and hepatitis B virus infection. CDR3 loop: CANSLGVGYEQYF. In DNA form, the CDR3 reads TGTGCCAACAGTTTAGGCGTCGGTTACGAGCAGTACTTC.